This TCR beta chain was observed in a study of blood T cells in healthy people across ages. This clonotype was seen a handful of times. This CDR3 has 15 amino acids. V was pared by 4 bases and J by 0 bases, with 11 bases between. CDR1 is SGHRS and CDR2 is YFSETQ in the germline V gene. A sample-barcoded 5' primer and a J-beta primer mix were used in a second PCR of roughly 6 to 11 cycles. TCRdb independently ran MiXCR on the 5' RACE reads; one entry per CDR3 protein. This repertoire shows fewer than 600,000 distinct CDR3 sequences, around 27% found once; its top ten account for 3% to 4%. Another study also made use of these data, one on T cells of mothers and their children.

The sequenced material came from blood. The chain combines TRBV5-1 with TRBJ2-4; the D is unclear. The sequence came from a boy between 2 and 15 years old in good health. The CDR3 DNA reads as TGCGCCAGCAGCGAAACCAGCCAAGCCAAAAACATTCAGTACTTC. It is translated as CASSETSQAKNIQYF. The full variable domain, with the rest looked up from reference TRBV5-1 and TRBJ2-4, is KAGVTQTPRYLIKTRGQQVTLSCSPISGHRSVSWYQQTPGQGLQFLFEYFSETQRNKGNFPGRFSGRQFSNSRSEMNVSTLELGDSALYLCASSETSQAKNIQYFGAGTRLSVL.